This TCR beta chain was identified in a study of blood T cell repertoires in COVID-19. The overall study: Sites in the United States, Italy and Spain provided acute and convalescent COVID-19 samples. PBMCs, B-cell-depleted T cells, or T cells were the source of the cDNA or gDNA that made up the material.

Germline values: CDR1 SGHNT, CDR2 YYREEE (reference sequence). The trim removed 4 bases at V and 8 bases at J, leaving 8 bases unmatched. The CDR3 sequence is 14 residues long. Under the authors' procedure: Reference gene primers were amplified, and this amplification served to estimate nucleated cell counts. Produced via immunoSEQ multiplex PCR; TCRdb's table is partial and in-frame only. V and J calls and clone size are as listed in that table; D and trimming were resolved from the DNA. The table shows 70,000 to 75,000 clones, with approximately 85% occurring only once. The sequence came from a human donor in a cohort sampled during active COVID-19. Sequenced input: peripheral blood. The chain uses TRBV5-4 and TRBJ2-1; 8 nucleotides line up with TRBD2. Here the CDR3 DNA reads TGTGCCAGCAGCCCCCTCGGGGGGGGCTATGAGCAGTTCTTC. This gives the protein CASSPLGGGYEQFF.